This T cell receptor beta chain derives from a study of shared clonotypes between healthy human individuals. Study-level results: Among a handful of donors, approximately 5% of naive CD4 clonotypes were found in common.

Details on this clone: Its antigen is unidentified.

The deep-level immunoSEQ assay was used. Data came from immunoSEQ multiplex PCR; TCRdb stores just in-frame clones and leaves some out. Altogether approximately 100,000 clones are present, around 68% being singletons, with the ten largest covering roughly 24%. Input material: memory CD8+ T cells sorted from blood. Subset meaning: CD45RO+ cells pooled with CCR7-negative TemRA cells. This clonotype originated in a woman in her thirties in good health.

CDR3 sequence reads: CASSVDLSGINNEQFF. CDR3 sequence (DNA): TGTGCCAGCAGCGTAGATCTTAGCGGGATCAACAATGAGCAGTTCTTC. The chain has TRBV9 and TRBJ2-1; 8 bases fit TRBD2. J lost 5 bases, V lost 0 bases, and 7 bases had no gene match. The V gene's germline CDR1 is SGDLS and CDR2 YYNGEE. This CDR3 is 16 amino acids long.